The 11 T cell receptor beta chains below come from one sample, sequenced in a study of T-cell reconstitution after alpha-beta-depleted transplantation in children (TCRdb year 2016). The protocol used for the library was PCR. Sequencer: Illumina HiSeq 2500. To normalize quantification of the TCRbeta repertoire, the TCR libraries were built with molecular barcoding that relied on unique molecular identifiers. TCRdb reanalyzed the raw reads on its own, using fastp at Q25 for trimming and MiXCR for clone calling, and kept in-frame beta chains. All rows with the same CDR3 protein become a single entry with the most common DNA and genes. For this sample there are some 600,000 distinct CDR3 sequences; 10% to 15% appear just once. The top ten constitute around 2.2% of the sample. The treatment or condition tag for this specimen amounts to: allogeneic hematopoietic cell transplantation with graft depleted of TCRalphabeta T cells and CD19 B cells.

Sequencing was performed on PBMCs, mostly from graft donor cells, taken 360 days after TCRalphabeta/CD19-depleted stem cell transplant. These receptors came from a male patient younger than 18 who had a stem cell transplant for acute myeloid leukemia, so the T cells may come from the graft donor.

This clonotype was found a few times. The V and J genes are TRBV4-3 and TRBJ2-3, with a tentative D call TRBD2 (5 bases). The CDR3 is 15 amino acids. V lost 5 bases and J 5 bases, leaving 17 bases between the germline ends. The germline gives CDR1 LGHNA, CDR2 YSLEER. The CDR3 region is CASSFGGRPIDTQYF. CDR3 nucleotides: TGCGCCAGCAGCTTTGGAGGTAGACCAATAGATACGCAGTATTTT.

This clonotype was observed at least ten times. The J gene is TRBJ2-2, the V gene TRBV6-2 or TRBV6-3; the D is unclear. The CDR3 spans 16 residues. V lost 7 bases and J lost 0, with 15 bases in between. CDR1 is MNHEY and CDR2 is SVGEGT in the germline V gene. CDR3: CASIVRRFANTGELFF. CDR3 in DNA: TGTGCCAGCATTGTTCGGCGGTTCGCGAACACCGGGGAGCTGTTTTTT.

This clonotype was picked up many times. The chain uses TRBV6-2 or TRBV6-3 and TRBJ2-1, with 8 bases matching TRBD1. The CDR3 sequence is 17 residues long. Germline V gene data show CDR1 as MNHEY and CDR2 as SVGEGT. Trimming cost V 7 bases and J 6 bases; bases outside gene matches: 17. CDR3 region: CASTPGQVGVLFNEQFF. CDR3 DNA: TGTGCCAGCACCCCGGGACAGGTAGGAGTCCTGTTCAATGAGCAGTTCTTC.

This clonotype was recorded many times. V usage is TRBV4-2 and J usage is TRBJ2-2; D not certain. V was pared by 7 bases and J by 3 bases, with 12 bases between. Germline assignment: CDR1 LGHNA and CDR2 YNFKEQ. CDR3 length: 14 residues. The CDR3: CASNLGYDTGELFF. In nucleotides, the CDR3 is TGTGCCAGCAACCTGGGGTACGACACCGGGGAGCTGTTTTTT.

The table lists this clonotype with a few counts. The rearrangement uses TRBV20-1 and TRBJ2-7; no reliable D call. The CDR3 is 10 residues long. Germline V CDR1 and CDR2: DFQATT, SNEGSKA (reference sequence). V was clipped by 4 bases and J by 5 bases, with 6 bases between them. The CDR3 reads CSATWDEQYF. The CDR3 nucleotides are TGCAGTGCTACATGGGACGAGCAGTACTTC.

The V and J genes are TRBV18 and TRBJ1-4; no definite D call. The ends were cut back, 0 bases at V and 6 bases at J, with 17 bases in the middle. This CDR3 region has 17 residues. Per the germline V gene, CDR1 is KGHSH and CDR2 is LQKENI. CDR3 bases: TGTGCCAGCTCACCACCTATCCGTCGTGGAAAGGATGAAAAACTGTTTTTT. This gives the protein CASSPPIRRGKDEKLFF. Full variable domain (outside the CDR3, taken from reference TRBV18 and TRBJ1-4): NAGVMQNPRHLVRRRGQEARLRCSPMKGHSHVYWYRQLPEEGLKFMVYLQKENIIDESGMPKERFSAEFPKEGPSILRIQQVVRGDSAAYFCASSPPIRRGKDEKLFFGSGTQLSVL.

This clonotype showed up just a few times. CDR3: CASSPITSASNTGELFF. CDR3 DNA: TGTGCCAGCTCACCCATCACTAGTGCTTCGAACACCGGGGAGCTGTTTTTT. V is TRBV18 and J is TRBJ2-2; tentative D call: TRBD2 (5 bases). The germline gives CDR1 KGHSH, CDR2 LQKENI. With 3 bases removed from V and 0 bases from J, the gap between germline ends came to 14 bases. The CDR3 consists of 17 residues.

The sample holds a few counts of this clonotype. V and J are TRBV4-3 and TRBJ2-3; D gene uncertain. Per germline, CDR1 LGHNA and CDR2 YSLEER. This CDR3 is built from 14 residues. The V and J ends lost 0 bases and 5 bases respectively, with 9 bases between them. CDR3 protein: CASSQDPAGDTQYF. The DNA for the CDR3 is TGCGCCAGCAGCCAAGATCCAGCAGGAGATACGCAGTATTTT.

The sample holds a few counts of this clonotype. V usage is TRBV18 and J usage is TRBJ2-1, with TRBD1 identical over 9 bases. CDR1 is KGHSH, CDR2 LQKENI, per germline. CDR3 length: 15 residues. V shed 2 bases and J 4 bases; nucleotides not matched to a gene: 3. CDR3 sequence: CASSPVTGGYNEQFF. CDR3 in DNA: TGTGCCAGCTCACCAGTGACAGGGGGTTACAATGAGCAGTTCTTC. The full variable domain, completed using reference TRBV18 and TRBJ2-1, is NAGVMQNPRHLVRRRGQEARLRCSPMKGHSHVYWYRQLPEEGLKFMVYLQKENIIDESGMPKERFSAEFPKEGPSILRIQQVVRGDSAAYFCASSPVTGGYNEQFFGPGTRLTVL.

This clonotype has at least ten counts. The genes are TRBV28 and TRBJ2-7; TRBD2 aligns across 9 bases. The CDR3 runs to 15 residues. The V gene's germline CDR1 is MDHEN and CDR2 SYDVKM. With 7 bases clipped from V and 4 bases from J, the junction kept 11 bases outside the gene matches. CDR3 residues: CASNLGGTSRYEQYF. CDR3 DNA sequence: TGTGCCAGCAATCTTGGGGGGACTAGCAGATACGAGCAGTACTTC.

A few counts support this clonotype. This chain uses TRBV28 with TRBJ2-1, with a tentative D call TRBD2 (6 bases). CDR1 MDHEN and CDR2 SYDVKM come from the germline V gene. CDR3 size: 15 residues. Trimming shortened V by 5 bases and J by 10 bases, and 21 bases separated the two germline ends. For the CDR3, the DNA is TGTGCCAGCAGTCCCGAGCGGGTAGGCTATTACGAGCAGTTCTTC. Residues: CASSPERVGYYEQFF. Full variable domain (missing parts from reference TRBV28 and TRBJ2-1): DVKVTQSSRYLVKRTGEKVFLECVQDMDHENMFWYRQDPGLGLRLIYFSYDVKMKEKGDIPEGYSVSREKKERFSLILESASTNQTSMYLCASSPERVGYYEQFFGPGTRLTVL.